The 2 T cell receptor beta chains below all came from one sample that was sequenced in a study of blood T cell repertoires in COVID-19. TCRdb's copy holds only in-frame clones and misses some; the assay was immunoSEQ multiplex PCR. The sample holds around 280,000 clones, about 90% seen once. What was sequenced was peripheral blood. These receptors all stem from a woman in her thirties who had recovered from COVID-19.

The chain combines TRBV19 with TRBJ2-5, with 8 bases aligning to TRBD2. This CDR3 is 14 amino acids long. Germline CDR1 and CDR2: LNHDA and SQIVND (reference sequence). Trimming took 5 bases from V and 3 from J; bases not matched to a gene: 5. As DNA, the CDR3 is TGTGCCAGTAGTCTATCGGGAGGGAAAGAGACCCAGTACTTC. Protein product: CASSLSGGKETQYF.

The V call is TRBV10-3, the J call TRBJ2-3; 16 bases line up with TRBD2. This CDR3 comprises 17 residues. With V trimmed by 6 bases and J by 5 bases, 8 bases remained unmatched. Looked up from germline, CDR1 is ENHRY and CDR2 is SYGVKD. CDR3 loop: CAIRPGLAGGMGDTQYF. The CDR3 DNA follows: TGTGCCATCAGACCGGGACTAGCGGGGGGGATGGGAGATACGCAGTATTTT.